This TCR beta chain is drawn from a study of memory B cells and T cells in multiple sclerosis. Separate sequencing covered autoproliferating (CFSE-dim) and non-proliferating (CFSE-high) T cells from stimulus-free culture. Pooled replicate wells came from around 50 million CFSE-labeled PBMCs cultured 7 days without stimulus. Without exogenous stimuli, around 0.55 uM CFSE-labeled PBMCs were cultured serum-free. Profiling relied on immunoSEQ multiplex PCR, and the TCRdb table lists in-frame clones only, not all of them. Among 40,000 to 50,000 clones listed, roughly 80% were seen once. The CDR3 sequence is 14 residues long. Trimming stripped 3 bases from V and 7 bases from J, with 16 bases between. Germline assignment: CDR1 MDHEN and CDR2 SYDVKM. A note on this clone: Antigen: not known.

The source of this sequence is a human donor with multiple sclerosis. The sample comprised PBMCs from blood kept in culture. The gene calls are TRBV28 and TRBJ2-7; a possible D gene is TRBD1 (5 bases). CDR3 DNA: TGTGCCAGCAGTTTGGGGCCCGGCTCGTGGGAGCAGTACTTC. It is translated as CASSLGPGSWEQYF.